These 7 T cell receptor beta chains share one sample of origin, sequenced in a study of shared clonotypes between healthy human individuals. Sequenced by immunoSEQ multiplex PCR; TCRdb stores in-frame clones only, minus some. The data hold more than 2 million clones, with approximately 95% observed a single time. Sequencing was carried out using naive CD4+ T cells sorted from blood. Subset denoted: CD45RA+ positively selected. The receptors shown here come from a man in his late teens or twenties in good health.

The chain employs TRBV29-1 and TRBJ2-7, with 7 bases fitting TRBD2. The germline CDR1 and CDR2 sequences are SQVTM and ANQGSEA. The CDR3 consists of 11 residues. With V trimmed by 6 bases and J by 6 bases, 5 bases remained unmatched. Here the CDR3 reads CSVREGREQYF. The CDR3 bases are TGCAGCGTGAGGGAGGGCCGCGAGCAGTACTTC.

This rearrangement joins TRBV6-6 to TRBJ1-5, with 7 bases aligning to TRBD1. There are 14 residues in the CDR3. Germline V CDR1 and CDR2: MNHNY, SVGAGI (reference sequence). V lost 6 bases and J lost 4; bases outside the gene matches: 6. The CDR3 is CASRPGTANQPQHF. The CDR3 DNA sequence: TGTGCCAGCAGGCCCGGGACAGCTAATCAGCCCCAGCATTTT.

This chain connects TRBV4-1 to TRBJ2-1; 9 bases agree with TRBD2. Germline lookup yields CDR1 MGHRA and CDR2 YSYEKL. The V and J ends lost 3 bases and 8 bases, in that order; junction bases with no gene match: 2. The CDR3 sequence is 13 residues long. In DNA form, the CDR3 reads TGCGCCAGCAGCCATGGGACTAGCCATGAGCAGTTCTTC. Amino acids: CASSHGTSHEQFF.

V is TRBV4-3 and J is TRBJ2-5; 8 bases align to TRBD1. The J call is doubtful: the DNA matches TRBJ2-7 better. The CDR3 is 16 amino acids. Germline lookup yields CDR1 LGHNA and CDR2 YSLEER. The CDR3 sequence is CASSQDSRQGSYEQYF. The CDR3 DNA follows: TGCGCCAGCAGCCAAGACTCGAGACAGGGGTCCTACGAGCAGTACTTC.

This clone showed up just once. This CDR3 is CASSLGGGAGSPLHF. DNA for the CDR3: TGTGCCAGCAGCTTAGGAGGGGGCGCTGGGTCACCCCTCCACTTT. The rearrangement joins TRBV7-2 to TRBJ1-6; 7 nucleotides match TRBD1. J lost 10 bases, V lost 1 base, and 7 bases had no gene match. Per the germline V gene, CDR1 is SGHTA and CDR2 is FQGNSA. This CDR3 comprises 15 residues. The full variable domain, completed using reference TRBV7-2 and TRBJ1-6, is GAGVSQSPSNKVTEKGKDVELRCDPISGHTALYWYRQSLGQGLEFLIYFQGNSAPDKSGLPSDRFSAERTGGSVSTLTIQRTQQEDSAVYLCASSLGGGAGSPLHFGNGTRLTVT.

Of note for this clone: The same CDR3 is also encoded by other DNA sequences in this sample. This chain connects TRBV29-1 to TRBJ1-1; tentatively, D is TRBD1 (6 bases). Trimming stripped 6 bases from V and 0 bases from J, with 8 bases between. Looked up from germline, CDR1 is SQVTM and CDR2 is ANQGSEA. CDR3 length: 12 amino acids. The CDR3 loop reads CSVTGMNTEAFF. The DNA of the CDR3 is TGCAGCGTGACAGGAATGAACACTGAAGCTTTCTTT.

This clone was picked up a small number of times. Here the CDR3 DNA reads TGCAGCGTTCTTGGACAGGGGGCTATAAATGAGCAGTTCTTC. Residues: CSVLGQGAINEQFF. The gene calls are TRBV29-1 and TRBJ2-1, with TRBD1 matching over 11 bases. The junction had 7 bases not matched to a gene; V was cut back by 5 bases and J by 7 bases. Per the germline V gene, CDR1 is SQVTM and CDR2 is ANQGSEA. This CDR3 is 14 amino acids long.